The 5 T cell receptor beta chains below come from one sample, sequenced in a study of T cells in Graves' hyperthyroidism and ophthalmopathy. Amplified TCR beta CDR3 regions came from RNA transcripts. First-round RT-PCR of the TCR CDR3 relied on the HTBI primer set. TCRdb called the multiplex PCR reads again in MiXCR, with one record for every CDR3 protein. The sample has about 550,000 distinct CDR3 sequences; around 20% are singletons. The sample comprised blood. The origin of the receptors is a man aged 18 to 30 with Graves' hyperthyroidism.

This clonotype was picked up many times. The chain recombines TRBV9 with TRBJ2-5; a weak D match, TRBD1 (6 bases). The germline gives CDR1 SGDLS, CDR2 YYNGEE. The CDR3 has 16 residues. The V gene lost 4 bases and the J gene lost 1 base, with 17 bases spanning the gap. The CDR3 here is CASSPQQGRSQETQYF. In DNA form, the CDR3 reads TGTGCCAGCAGCCCGCAACAGGGCCGGAGCCAAGAGACCCAGTACTTC.

This clonotype was recorded at least ten times. The chain uses TRBV19 and TRBJ1-5; tentative D call: TRBD1 (5 bases). CDR1 and CDR2 (germline): LNHDA, SQIVND (reference sequence). This CDR3 is built from 16 residues. The V end lost 3 bases, the J end lost 7 bases, and 19 bases lay between the germline ends. DNA for the CDR3: TGTGCCAGTAGTATGGGGGTCGGTGGGGGTATCCAGCCCCAGCATTTT. Its translation: CASSMGVGGGIQPQHF.

The chain joins TRBV5-6 to TRBJ1-1; D not resolved. Germline-derived CDR1 and CDR2 are SGHDT and YYEEEE. The V end was cut by 0 bases, the J end by 6 bases, with 15 bases between. The CDR3 consists of 15 residues. CDR3 coding DNA: TGTGCCAGCAGCTTGGACCCGGGAGAACGCTCTGAAGCTTTCTTT. This encodes CASSLDPGERSEAFF. The variable domain in full, with the rest retrieved from reference TRBV5-6 and TRBJ1-1, is DAGVTQSPTHLIKTRGQQVTLRCSPKSGHDTVSWYQQALGQGPQFIFQYYEEEERQRGNFPDRFSGHQFPNYSSELNVNALLLGDSALYLCASSLDPGERSEAFFGQGTRLTVV.

This clonotype was seen at least ten times. The chain joins TRBV6-1 to TRBJ1-5; 8 nucleotides match TRBD1. Germline V gene data show CDR1 as MNHNS and CDR2 as SASEGT. The CDR3 contains 14 residues. V shed 4 bases, J shed 2 bases, and the junction held 1 base outside the gene matches. The CDR3 is CASSATGGNQPQHF. The CDR3 DNA reads as TGTGCCAGCAGTGCGACAGGGGGCAATCAGCCCCAGCATTTT.

This clonotype was seen repeatedly, ten times or more. V is TRBV6-5 and J is TRBJ2-2, with TRBD2 as a possible D gene (5 bases). The CDR3 is 17 amino acids. With 0 bases removed from V and 5 bases from J, the gap between germline ends came to 16 bases. Germline CDR1 and CDR2: MNHEY and SVGAGI. The CDR3 sequence: CASSYSAPLRGTGELFF. The CDR3 DNA reads as TGTGCCAGCAGTTACTCGGCTCCCCTAAGAGGGACCGGGGAGCTGTTTTTT.